This TCR beta chain was recovered during a study of T cell repertoires in cytomegalovirus infection. Study overall: The study used recently identified HLA-C-restricted and well-studied HLA-B-restricted CMV epitopes. Matching HLA type, along with CMV infection, was indicated by public TCR beta signatures.

Whole-study results and caveats: Across the ex vivo response, the dominant clonotypes were HLA-C-restricted CMV-specific TCR beta clonotypes. Carriers of CMV and the relevant HLA type were discriminated by public TCR beta frequency.

Germline V gene lookup returns CDR1 LGHNA and CDR2 YSLEER. CDR3 length: 17 amino acids. The ends lost 0 bases at V and 2 bases at J; junction bases unmatched: 6. On this clonotype itself: Its antigen is undetermined.

Each CDR3 protein is one row after TCRdb ran MiXCR on the reads. The sample has about 700,000 distinct CDR3 sequences, approximately 33% seen once. The starting material was cultured PBMCs, obtained from culture after CMV antigen stimulation. This TCR was sampled from a human donor in good health (CMV status not recorded). Some clones in this sample may be carry-over from other donors' samples. The chain uses TRBV4-3 and TRBJ2-3; TRBD2 matches 9 bases. The CDR3 DNA follows: TGCGCCAGCAGCCAAGATCACGCGGGAGGGCCCACAGATACGCAGTATTTT. This sequence encodes CASSQDHAGGPTDTQYF.